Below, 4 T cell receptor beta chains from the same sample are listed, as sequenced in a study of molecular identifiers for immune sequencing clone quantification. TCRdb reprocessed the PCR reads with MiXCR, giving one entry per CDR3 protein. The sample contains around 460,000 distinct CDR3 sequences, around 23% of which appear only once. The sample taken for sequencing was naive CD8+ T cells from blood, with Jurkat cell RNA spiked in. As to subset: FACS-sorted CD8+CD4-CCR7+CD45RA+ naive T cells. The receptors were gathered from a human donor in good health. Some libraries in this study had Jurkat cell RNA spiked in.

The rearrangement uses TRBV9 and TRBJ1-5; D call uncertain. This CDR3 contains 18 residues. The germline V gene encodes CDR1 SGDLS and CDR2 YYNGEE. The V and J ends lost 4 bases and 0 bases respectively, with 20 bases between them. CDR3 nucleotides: TGTGCCAGCAGCTCCAAAACACCGGGCGATTATAGCAATCAGCCCCAGCATTTT. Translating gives CASSSKTPGDYSNQPQHF.

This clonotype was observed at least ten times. The DNA of the CDR3 is TGTGCCAGCAGTCTAAGGCTTTCTGGGGCCAACGTCCTGACTTTC. Amino acid sequence: CASSLRLSGANVLTF. This chain connects TRBV28 to TRBJ2-6, with D hard to call. CDR1 and CDR2 from the germline V gene are MDHEN and SYDVKM. This CDR3 has 15 amino acids. The V gene lost 5 bases and the J gene lost 1 base, with 9 bases spanning the gap.

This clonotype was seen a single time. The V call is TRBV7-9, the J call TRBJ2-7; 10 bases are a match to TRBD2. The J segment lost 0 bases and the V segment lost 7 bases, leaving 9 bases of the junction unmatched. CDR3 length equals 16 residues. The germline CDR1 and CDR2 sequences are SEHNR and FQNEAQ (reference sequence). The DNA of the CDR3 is TGTGCCAGCATCCCCGGACTAGCGGAAAGCTCCTACGAGCAGTACTTC. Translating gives CASIPGLAESSYEQYF. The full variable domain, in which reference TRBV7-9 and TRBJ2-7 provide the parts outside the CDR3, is DTGVSQNPRHKITKRGQNVTFRCDPISEHNRLYWYRQTLGQGPEFLTYFQNEAQLEKSRLLSDRFSAERPKGSFSTLEIQRTEQGDSAMYLCASIPGLAESSYEQYFGPGTRLTVT.

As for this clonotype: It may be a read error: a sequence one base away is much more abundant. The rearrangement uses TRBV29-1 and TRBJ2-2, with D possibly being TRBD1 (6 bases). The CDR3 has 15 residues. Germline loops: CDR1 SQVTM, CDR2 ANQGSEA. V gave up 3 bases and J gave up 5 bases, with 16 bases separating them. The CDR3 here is CSVDWTAGRTGELFF. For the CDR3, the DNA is TGCAGCGTTGATTGGACAGCTGGACGAACCGGGGAGCTGTTTTTT.